The rows below give T cell receptor beta chains drawn from one sample of a study of CD4+ T cells in melanoma. The method was immunoSEQ multiplex PCR; TCRdb's version includes in-frame clones alone and lacks a portion of them. The repertoire holds 20,000 to 25,000 clones, with about four fifths as singletons. Sample: cells from a culture (not recorded whether cultured in vitro). The receptors stem from a human donor with melanoma. The conserved cysteine and the conserved F or W are not part of the CDR3 here.

CDR3aa: ASSLAPGPLYEQY
v_gene: TRBV7-2
j_gene: TRBJ2-7

CDR3aa: ASSLEGRGNEKLF
v_gene: TRBV5-1
j_gene: TRBJ1-4

CDR3aa: ASSEAGEGANVLT
v_gene: TRBV2
j_gene: TRBJ2-6

CDR3aa: ASSLIGMNSPLH
v_gene: TRBV5-4
j_gene: TRBJ1-6

CDR3aa: ASSRDRVDSPQH
v_gene: TRBV19
j_gene: TRBJ1-5

CDR3aa: ASTRGVGDTEAF
v_gene: TRBV18
j_gene: TRBJ1-1

CDR3aa: AIGTGTIADTQY
v_gene: TRBV6-1
j_gene: TRBJ2-3

CDR3aa: ASRYMLRNTGELF
v_gene: TRBV5-6
j_gene: TRBJ2-2

CDR3aa: ASSSDRGLYYEQY
v_gene: TRBV7-8
j_gene: TRBJ2-7

CDR3aa: ASSPKTGGHGYT
v_gene: TRBV18
j_gene: TRBJ1-2

CDR3aa: ASSPRLAPHSYNEQF
v_gene: TRBV5-8
j_gene: TRBJ2-1

CDR3aa: ASGFFAGQGKYEQY
v_gene: TRBV12-5
j_gene: TRBJ2-7

CDR3aa: ASSVAISSEQY
v_gene: TRBV9
j_gene: TRBJ2-7

CDR3aa: ASRIGTRSYGYT
v_gene: TRBV18
j_gene: TRBJ1-2

CDR3aa: ASSSGQLLPGELF
v_gene: TRBV9
j_gene: TRBJ2-2

CDR3aa: ASSLVGVGETQY
v_gene: TRBV7-2
j_gene: TRBJ2-5

CDR3aa: ASSEGSRETQY
v_gene: TRBV10-1
j_gene: TRBJ2-5

CDR3aa: ASSPGTDYEQY
v_gene: TRBV7-6
j_gene: TRBJ2-7

CDR3aa: ASSPRLKVDSPLH
v_gene: TRBV9
j_gene: TRBJ1-6

CDR3aa: ASINGTSGYNEQF
v_gene: TRBV6-6
j_gene: TRBJ2-1

CDR3aa: ASSPGGRVSNQPQH
v_gene: TRBV18
j_gene: TRBJ1-5

CDR3aa: ATSRTPQTGVSEAF
v_gene: TRBV15
j_gene: TRBJ1-1

CDR3aa: ASAEPYGYT
v_gene: TRBV2
j_gene: TRBJ1-2

CDR3aa: ASTSGSGNTIY
v_gene: TRBV2
j_gene: TRBJ1-3

CDR3aa: ASSRAGVTYNEQF
v_gene: TRBV27
j_gene: TRBJ2-1

CDR3aa: ASSSTQIPYEQY
v_gene: TRBV27
j_gene: TRBJ2-7

CDR3aa: ASSLSGGSINSPLH
v_gene: TRBV5-4
j_gene: TRBJ1-6

CDR3aa: SVPEGGLGGYT
v_gene: TRBV29-1
j_gene: TRBJ1-2

CDR3aa: SVHHSTGGLIQRTEAF
v_gene: TRBV29-1
j_gene: TRBJ1-1

CDR3aa: ASSSGGGAGNTIY
v_gene: TRBV7-9
j_gene: TRBJ1-3

CDR3aa: ASSGGRGAGNTIY
v_gene: TRBV5-1
j_gene: TRBJ1-3

CDR3aa: ASSLAGGTIYGYT
v_gene: TRBV7-9
j_gene: TRBJ1-2

CDR3aa: ASSVSEGVEQY
v_gene: TRBV2
j_gene: TRBJ2-7

CDR3aa: ASSSLTQSRYEQY
v_gene: TRBV19
j_gene: TRBJ2-7

CDR3aa: ASSLEGADNEKLF
v_gene: TRBV5-1
j_gene: TRBJ1-4

CDR3aa: ASSLTADVFKGH
v_gene: TRBV7-9
j_gene: TRBJ2-7

CDR3aa: ASNHRGSYNEQF
v_gene: TRBV6-1
j_gene: TRBJ2-1

CDR3aa: ASSQYGGSYEQY
v_gene: TRBV14
j_gene: TRBJ2-7

CDR3aa: ASMDGSNQPQH
v_gene: TRBV2
j_gene: TRBJ1-5

CDR3aa: SASGGVQETQY
v_gene: TRBV29-1
j_gene: TRBJ2-5

CDR3aa: ASSLVASLYGYT
v_gene: TRBV11-2
j_gene: TRBJ1-2

CDR3aa: ASSPPSTGEYEQY
v_gene: TRBV18
j_gene: TRBJ2-7

CDR3aa: ASSHPAGAGNEQF
v_gene: TRBV4-1
j_gene: TRBJ2-1

CDR3aa: ASSLPRGDEQF
v_gene: TRBV7-9
j_gene: TRBJ2-1

CDR3aa: ASSLQVPNYGYT
v_gene: TRBV12-1
j_gene: TRBJ1-2

CDR3aa: ASSFSMNTEAF
v_gene: TRBV11-2
j_gene: TRBJ1-1

CDR3aa: ASSQDRLAEQF
v_gene: TRBV4-1
j_gene: TRBJ2-1

CDR3aa: ISGDLSYEQY
v_gene: TRBV6-1
j_gene: TRBJ2-7

CDR3aa: ASSPQGGETQY
v_gene: TRBV7-7
j_gene: TRBJ2-5

CDR3aa: AWRGVSLDTQY
v_gene: TRBV30
j_gene: TRBJ2-3

CDR3aa: SALRVREQY
v_gene: TRBV20-1
j_gene: TRBJ2-7

CDR3aa: ASSLGGTPTGDTQY
v_gene: TRBV19
j_gene: TRBJ2-3

CDR3aa: ASSLTLVDTQY
v_gene: TRBV11-2
j_gene: TRBJ2-3